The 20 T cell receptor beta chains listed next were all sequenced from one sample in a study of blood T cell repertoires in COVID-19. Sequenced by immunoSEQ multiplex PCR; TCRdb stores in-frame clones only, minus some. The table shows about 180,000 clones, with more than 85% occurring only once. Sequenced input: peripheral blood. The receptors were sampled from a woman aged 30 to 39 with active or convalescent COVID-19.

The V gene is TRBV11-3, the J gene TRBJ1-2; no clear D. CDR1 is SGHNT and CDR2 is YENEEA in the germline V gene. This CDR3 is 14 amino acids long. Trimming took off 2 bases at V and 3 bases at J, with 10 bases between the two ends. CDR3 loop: CASSLSSADYGYTF. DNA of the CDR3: TGTGCCAGCAGCTTATCGAGCGCGGACTATGGCTACACCTTC.

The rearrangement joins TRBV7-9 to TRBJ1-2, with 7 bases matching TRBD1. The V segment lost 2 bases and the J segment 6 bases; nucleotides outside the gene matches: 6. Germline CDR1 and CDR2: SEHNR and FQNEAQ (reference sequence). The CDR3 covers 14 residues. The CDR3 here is CASSLQGVNNGYTF. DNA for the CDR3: TGTGCCAGCAGCTTACAGGGGGTGAATAATGGCTACACCTTC.

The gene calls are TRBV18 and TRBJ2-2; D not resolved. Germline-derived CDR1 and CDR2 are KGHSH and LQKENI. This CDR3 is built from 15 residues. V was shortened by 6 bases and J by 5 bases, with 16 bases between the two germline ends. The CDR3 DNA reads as TGTGCCAGCTCCTCTGGGCTCCAAGAGACCGGGGAGCTGTTTTTT. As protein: CASSSGLQETGELFF. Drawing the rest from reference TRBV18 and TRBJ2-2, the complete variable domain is NAGVMQNPRHLVRRRGQEARLRCSPMKGHSHVYWYRQLPEEGLKFMVYLQKENIIDESGMPKERFSAEFPKEGPSILRIQQVVRGDSAAYFCASSSGLQETGELFFGEGSRLTVL.

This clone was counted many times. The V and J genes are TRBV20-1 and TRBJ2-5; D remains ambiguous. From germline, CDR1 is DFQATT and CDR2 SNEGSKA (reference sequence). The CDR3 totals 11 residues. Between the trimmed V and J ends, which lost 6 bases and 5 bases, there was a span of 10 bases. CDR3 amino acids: CSAEIEETQYF. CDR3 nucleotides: TGCAGTGCCGAAATCGAGGAGACCCAGTACTTC.

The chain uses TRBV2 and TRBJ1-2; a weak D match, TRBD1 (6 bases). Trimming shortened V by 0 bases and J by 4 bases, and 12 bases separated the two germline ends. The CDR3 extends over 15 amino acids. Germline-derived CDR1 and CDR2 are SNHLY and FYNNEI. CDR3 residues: CASSEARGGGYGYTF. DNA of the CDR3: TGTGCCAGCAGTGAAGCGCGGGGGGGCGGCTATGGCTACACCTTC.

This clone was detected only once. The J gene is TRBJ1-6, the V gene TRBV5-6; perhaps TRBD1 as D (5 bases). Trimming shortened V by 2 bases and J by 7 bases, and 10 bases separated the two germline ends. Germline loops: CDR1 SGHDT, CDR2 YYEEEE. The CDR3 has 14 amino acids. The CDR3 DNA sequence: TGTGCCAGCAGCTTTGGGCAGGGCAATTCACCCCTCCACTTT. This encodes CASSFGQGNSPLHF.

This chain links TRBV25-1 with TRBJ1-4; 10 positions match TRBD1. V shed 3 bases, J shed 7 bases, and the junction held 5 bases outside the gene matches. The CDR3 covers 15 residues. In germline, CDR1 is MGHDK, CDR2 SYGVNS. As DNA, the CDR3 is TGTGCCAGCAGTGACAGGACAGGGGGACGTGAAAAACTGTTTTTT. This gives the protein CASSDRTGGREKLFF.

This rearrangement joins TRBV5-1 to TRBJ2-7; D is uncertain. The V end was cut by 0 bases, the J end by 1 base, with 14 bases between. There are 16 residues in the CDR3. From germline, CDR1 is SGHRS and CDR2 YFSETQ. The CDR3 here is CASSLGPSGRSYEQYF. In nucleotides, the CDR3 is TGCGCCAGCAGCTTGGGACCGTCAGGCAGGTCCTACGAGCAGTACTTC.

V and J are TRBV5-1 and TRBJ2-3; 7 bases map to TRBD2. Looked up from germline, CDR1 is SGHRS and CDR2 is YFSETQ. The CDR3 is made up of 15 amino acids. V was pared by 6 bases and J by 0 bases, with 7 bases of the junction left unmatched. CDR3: CASTVAGRSTDTQYF. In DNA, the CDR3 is TGCGCCAGCACCGTAGCGGGTCGGAGCACAGATACGCAGTATTTT.

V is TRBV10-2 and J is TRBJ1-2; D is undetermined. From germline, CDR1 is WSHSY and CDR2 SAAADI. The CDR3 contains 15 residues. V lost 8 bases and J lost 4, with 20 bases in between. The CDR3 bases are TGCGCCAGCTCATGGAGGGTCACGGCTTCCTATGGCTACACCTTC. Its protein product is CASSWRVTASYGYTF.

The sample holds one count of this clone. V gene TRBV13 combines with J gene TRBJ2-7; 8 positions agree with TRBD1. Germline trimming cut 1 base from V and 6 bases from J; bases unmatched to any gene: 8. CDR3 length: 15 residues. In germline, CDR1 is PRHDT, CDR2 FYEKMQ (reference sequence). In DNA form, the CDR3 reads TGTGCCAGCAGCTTAGACAGGGGGACAGTGGGCGAGCAGTACTTC. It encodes CASSLDRGTVGEQYF.

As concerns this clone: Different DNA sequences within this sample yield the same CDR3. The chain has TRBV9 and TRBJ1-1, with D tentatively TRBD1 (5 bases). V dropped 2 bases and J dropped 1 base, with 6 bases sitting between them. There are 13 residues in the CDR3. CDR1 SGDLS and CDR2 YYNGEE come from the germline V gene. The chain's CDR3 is CASSVQGNTEAFF. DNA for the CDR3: TGTGCCAGCAGCGTCCAGGGGAACACTGAAGCTTTCTTT.

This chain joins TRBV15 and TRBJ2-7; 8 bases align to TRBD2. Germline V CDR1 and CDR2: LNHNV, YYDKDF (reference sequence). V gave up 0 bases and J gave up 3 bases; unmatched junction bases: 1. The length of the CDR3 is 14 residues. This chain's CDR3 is CATSRDSGGYEQYF. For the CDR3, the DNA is TGTGCCACCAGCAGAGACAGCGGGGGCTACGAGCAGTACTTC.

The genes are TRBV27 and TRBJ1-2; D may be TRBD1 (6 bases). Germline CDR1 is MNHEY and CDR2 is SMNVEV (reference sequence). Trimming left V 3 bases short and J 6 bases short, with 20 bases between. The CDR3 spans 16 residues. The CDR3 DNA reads TGTGCCAGCAGTTTCAAAGCGGGGGCGGCCGTGGATGGCTACACCTTC. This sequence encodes CASSFKAGAAVDGYTF.

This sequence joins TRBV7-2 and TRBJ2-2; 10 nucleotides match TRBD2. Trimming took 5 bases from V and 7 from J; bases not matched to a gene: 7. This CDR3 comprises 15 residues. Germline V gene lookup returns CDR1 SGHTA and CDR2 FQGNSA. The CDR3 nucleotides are TGTGCCAGCAGCAAGGGACTAGCGACGGTCGGGGAGCTGTTTTTT. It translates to CASSKGLATVGELFF.

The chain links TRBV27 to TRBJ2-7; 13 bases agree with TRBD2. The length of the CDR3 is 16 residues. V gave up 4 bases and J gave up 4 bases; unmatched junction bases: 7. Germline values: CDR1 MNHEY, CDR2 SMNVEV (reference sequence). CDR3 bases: TGTGCCAGCAGTTCGCTACTAGCGGGAGGGCCTTACGAGCAGTACTTC. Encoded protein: CASSSLLAGGPYEQYF.

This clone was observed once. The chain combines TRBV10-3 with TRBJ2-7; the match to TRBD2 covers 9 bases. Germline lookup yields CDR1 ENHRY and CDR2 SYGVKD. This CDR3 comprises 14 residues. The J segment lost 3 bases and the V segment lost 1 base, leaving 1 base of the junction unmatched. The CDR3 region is CAISEFSGSYEQYF. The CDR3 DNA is TGTGCCATCAGTGAGTTTAGCGGGAGCTACGAGCAGTACTTC.

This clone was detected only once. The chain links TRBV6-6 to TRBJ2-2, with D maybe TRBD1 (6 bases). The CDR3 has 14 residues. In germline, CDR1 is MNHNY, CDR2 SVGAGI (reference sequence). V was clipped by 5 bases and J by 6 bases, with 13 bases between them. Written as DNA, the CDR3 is TGTGCCAGCAGTGGCCCGGGACATCCCGGGGAGCTGTTTTTT. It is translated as CASSGPGHPGELFF.

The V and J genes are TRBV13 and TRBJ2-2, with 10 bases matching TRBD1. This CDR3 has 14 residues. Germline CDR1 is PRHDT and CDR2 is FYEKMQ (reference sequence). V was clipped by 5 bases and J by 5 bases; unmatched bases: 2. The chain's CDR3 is CASSRTGGTGELFF. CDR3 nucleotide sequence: TGTGCCAGCAGCCGGACAGGGGGTACCGGGGAGCTGTTTTTT. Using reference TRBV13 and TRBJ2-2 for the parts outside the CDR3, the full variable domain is AAGVIQSPRHLIKEKRETATLKCYPIPRHDTVYWYQQGPGQDPQFLISFYEKMQSDKGSIPDRFSAQQFSDYHSELNMSSLELGDSALYFCASSRTGGTGELFFGEGSRLTVL.

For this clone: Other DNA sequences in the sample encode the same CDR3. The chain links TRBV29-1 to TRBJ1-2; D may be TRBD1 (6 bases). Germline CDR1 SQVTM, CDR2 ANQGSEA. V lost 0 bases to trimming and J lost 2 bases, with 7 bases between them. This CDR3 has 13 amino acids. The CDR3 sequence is CSVEDRGNYGYTF. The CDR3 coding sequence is TGCAGCGTTGAAGACAGGGGAAACTATGGCTACACCTTC. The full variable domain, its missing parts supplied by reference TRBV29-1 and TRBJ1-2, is SAVISQKPSRDICQRGTSLTIQCQVDSQVTMMFWYRQQPGQSLTLIATANQGSEATYESGFVIDKFPISRPNLTFSTLTVSNMSPEDSSIYLCSVEDRGNYGYTFGSGTRLTVV.